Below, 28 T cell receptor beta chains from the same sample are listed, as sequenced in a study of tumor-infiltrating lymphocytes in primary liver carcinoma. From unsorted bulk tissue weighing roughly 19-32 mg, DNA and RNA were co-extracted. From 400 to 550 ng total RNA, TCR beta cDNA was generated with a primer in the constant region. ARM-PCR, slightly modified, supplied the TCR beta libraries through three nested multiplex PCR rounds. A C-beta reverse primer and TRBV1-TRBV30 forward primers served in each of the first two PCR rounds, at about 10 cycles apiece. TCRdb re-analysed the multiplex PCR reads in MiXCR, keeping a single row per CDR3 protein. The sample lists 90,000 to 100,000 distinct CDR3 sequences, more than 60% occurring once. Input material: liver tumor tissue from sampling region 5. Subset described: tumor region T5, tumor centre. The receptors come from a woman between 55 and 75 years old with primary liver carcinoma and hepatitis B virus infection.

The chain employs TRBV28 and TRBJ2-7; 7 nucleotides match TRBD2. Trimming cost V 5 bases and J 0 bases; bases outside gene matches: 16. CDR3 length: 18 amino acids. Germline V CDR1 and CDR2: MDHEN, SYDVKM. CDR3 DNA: TGTGCCAGCAGTGAGAGGGCGGGAGCCCCCCTAAGCTCCTACGAGCAGTACTTC. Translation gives CASSERAGAPLSSYEQYF.

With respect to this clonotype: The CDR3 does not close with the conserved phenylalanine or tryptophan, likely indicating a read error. The CDR3 spells CCVGGRDACQPQHS. The CDR3 DNA sequence: TGCTGCGTTGGCGGCAGGGACGCCTGTCAGCCCCAGCATTCT. The rearrangement joins TRBV29-1 to TRBJ1-5, with D maybe TRBD1 (5 bases). This CDR3 contains 14 residues. Germline CDR1 and CDR2: SQVTM and ANQGSEA.

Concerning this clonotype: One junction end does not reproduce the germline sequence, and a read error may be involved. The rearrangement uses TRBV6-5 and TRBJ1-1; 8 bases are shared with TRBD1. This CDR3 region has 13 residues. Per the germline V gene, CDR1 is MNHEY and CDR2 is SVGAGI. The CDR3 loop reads CASSRDRNSEAFF. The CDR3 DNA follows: TGTGCCAGCAGTCGGGACAGGAACAGTGAAGCCTTCTTT.

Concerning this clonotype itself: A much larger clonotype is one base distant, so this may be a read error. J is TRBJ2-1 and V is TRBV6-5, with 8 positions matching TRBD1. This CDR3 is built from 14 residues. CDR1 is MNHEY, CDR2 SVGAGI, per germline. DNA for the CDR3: TGTGTCAGCAGCCTACAGGGGGGCTACAATGAGCAGTTCTTC. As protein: CVSSLQGGYNEQFF.

CDR3 residues: CASSQGRQSGANVLTF. In DNA form, the CDR3 reads TGTGCCAGCAGCCAGGGACGTCAGTCTGGGGCCAACGTCCTGACTTTC. The chain joins TRBV7-3 to TRBJ2-6; D may correspond to TRBD1 or TRBD2 (5 bases each). V was cut by 5 bases and J by 1 base, with 12 bases left in between. Germline V gives CDR1 SGHTA, CDR2 FQGTGA. The CDR3 has 16 amino acids.

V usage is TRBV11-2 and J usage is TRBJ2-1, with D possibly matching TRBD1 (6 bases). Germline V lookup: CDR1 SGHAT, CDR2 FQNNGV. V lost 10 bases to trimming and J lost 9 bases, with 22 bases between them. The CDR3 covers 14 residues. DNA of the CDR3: TGTGCCAACGGCTTAGGGTCTAGCAGGGGTGAGCAGTTCTTC. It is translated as CANGLGSSRGEQFF. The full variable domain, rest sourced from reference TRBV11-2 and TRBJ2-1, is EAGVAQSPRYKIIEKRQSVAFWCNPISGHATLYWYQQILGQGPKLLIQFQNNGVVDDSQLPKDRFSAERLKGVDSTLKIQPAKLEDSAVYLCANGLGSSRGEQFFGPGTRLTVL.

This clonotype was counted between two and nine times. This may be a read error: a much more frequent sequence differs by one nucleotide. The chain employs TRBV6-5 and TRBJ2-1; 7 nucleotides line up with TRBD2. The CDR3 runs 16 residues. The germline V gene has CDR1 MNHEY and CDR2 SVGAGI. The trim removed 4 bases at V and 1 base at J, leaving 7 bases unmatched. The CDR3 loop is CASSLASSGSYNEQFF. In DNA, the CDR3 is TGTGCCAGCAGTTTGGCGAGTAGCGGGTCCTACAATGAGCAGTTCTTC.

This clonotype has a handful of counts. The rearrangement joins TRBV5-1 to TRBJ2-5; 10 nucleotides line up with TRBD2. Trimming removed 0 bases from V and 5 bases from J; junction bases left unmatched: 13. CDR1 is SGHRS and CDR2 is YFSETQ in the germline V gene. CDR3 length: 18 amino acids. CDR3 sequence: CASSLGLAGDKIWETQYF. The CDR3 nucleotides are TGCGCCAGCAGCTTGGGGCTAGCGGGAGACAAAATATGGGAGACCCAGTACTTC.

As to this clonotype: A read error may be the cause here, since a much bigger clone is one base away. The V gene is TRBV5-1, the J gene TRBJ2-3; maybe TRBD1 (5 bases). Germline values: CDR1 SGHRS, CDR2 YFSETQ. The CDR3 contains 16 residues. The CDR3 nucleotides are TGCGCCAGCAACTTGACCGGACACCCGGAAGCAGATACGCAGTATTTT. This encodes CASNLTGHPEADTQYF. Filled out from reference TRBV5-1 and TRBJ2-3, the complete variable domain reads KAGVTQTPRYLIKTRGQQVTLSCSPISGHRSVSWYQQTPGQGLQFLFEYFSETQRNKGNFPGRFSGRQFSNSRSEMNVSTLELGDSALYLCASNLTGHPEADTQYFGPGTRLTVL.

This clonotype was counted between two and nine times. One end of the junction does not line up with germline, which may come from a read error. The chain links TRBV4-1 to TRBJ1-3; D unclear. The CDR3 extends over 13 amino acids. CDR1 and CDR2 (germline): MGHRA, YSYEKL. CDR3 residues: CASSQTRGNTMYF. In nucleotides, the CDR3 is TGCGCCAGCAGCCAGACCCGAGGAAACACCATGTATTTT.

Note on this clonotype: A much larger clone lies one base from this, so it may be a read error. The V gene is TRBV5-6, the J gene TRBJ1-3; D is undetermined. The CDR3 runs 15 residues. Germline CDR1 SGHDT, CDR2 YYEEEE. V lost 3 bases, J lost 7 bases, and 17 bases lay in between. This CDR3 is CASSSRLGSRNTIYF. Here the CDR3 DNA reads TGTGCCAGCAGCTCACGGCTTGGATCCAGGAACACCATATATTTT.

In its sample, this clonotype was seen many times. The DNA for the CDR3 is TGCGCCAGCAAGGTAGGGCCGGCGGGCCCCGGGGAGCTGTTTTTT. Amino acids: CASKVGPAGPGELFF. This chain links TRBV4-1 with TRBJ2-2, with a possible D match to TRBD2 (5 bases). Germline CDR1 and CDR2: MGHRA and YSYEKL. Trimming took off 7 bases at V and 6 bases at J, with 18 bases between the two ends. The CDR3 length is 15 residues.

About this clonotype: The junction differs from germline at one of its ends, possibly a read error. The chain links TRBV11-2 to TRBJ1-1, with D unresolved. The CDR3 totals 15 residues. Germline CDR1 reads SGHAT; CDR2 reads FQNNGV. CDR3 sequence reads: CANSFRPGWNTEAFF. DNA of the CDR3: TGTGCCAACAGCTTTAGACCAGGCTGGAACACTGAAGCTTTCTTT.

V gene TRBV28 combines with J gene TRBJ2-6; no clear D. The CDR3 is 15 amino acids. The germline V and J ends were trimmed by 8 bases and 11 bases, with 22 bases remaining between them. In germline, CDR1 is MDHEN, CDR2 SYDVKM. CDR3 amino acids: CASSGRLTSPYVLTF. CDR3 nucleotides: TGTGCCAGCTCGGGCAGGCTTACTTCCCCATACGTCCTGACTTTC.

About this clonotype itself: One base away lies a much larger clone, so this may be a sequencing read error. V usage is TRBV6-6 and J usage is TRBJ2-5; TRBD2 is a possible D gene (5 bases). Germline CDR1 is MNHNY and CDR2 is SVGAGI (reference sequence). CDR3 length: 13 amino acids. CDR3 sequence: CANSQDYGGTQYF. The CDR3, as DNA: TGTGCCAACAGTCAAGACTATGGTGGGACCCAGTACTTC.

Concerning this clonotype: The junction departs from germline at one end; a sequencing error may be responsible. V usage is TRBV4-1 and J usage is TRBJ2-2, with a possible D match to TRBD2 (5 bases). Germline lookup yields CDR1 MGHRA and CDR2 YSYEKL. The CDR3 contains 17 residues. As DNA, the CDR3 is TGCGCCAGCAGCCAAGCAGACATGGGATTCCCGACCGGGGAACTGTTTTTT. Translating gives CASSQADMGFPTGELFF.

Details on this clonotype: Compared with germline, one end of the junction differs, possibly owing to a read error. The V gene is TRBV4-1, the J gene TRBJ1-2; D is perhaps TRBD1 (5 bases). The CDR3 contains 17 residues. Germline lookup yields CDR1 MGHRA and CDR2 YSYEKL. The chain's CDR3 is CASSLEGRFSYSSGYTF. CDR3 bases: TGCGCCAGCAGCCTCGAGGGGAGATTTTCGTATTCTAGTGGCTATACCTTC.

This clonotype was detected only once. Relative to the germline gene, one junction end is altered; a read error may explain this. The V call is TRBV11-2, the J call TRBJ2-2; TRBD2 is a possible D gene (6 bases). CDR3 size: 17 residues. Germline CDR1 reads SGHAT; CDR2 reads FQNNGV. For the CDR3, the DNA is TGTGCTAGCAGCTTAGTCCAGACAGTCCAGGGCATCGGGGAGGTGTTTTTT. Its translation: CASSLVQTVQGIGEVFF.

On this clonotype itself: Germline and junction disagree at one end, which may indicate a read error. CDR3 bases: TGCGCCAGCAGCTTACGGGGGGAGAGCAAACAGCCCCAGCATTTT. Translated, it gives CASSLRGESKQPQHF. This rearrangement joins TRBV5-1 to TRBJ1-5; perhaps TRBD1 as D (5 bases). The length of the CDR3 is 15 residues. Germline V gives CDR1 SGHRS, CDR2 YFSETQ.

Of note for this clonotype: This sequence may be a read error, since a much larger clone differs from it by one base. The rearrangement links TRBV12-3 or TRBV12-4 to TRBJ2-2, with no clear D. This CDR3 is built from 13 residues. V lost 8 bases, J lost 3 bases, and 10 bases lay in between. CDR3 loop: CASRMDDTGELFF. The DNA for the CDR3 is TGTGCCAGCCGCATGGATGACACCGGGGAGCTGTTTTTT.

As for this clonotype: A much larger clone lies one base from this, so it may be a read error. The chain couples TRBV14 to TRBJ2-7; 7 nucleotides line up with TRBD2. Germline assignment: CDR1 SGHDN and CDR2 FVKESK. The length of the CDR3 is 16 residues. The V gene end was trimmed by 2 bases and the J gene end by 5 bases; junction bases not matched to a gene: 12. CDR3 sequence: CASSQKSRPAGNEQYF. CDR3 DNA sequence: TGTGCCAGCAGCCAAAAGTCCCGCCCAGCGGGAAACGAGCAGTACTTC.

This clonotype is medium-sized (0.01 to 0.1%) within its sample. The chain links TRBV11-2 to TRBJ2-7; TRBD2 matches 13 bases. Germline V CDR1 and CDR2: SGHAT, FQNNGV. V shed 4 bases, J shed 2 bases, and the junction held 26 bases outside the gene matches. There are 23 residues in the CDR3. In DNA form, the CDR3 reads TGTGCCAGCAGCTCCTTAGGGCCAGGAACTAGCGGGAGGGTCTCGTATGGCCCCTACGAGCAGTACTTC. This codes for CASSSLGPGTSGRVSYGPYEQYF.

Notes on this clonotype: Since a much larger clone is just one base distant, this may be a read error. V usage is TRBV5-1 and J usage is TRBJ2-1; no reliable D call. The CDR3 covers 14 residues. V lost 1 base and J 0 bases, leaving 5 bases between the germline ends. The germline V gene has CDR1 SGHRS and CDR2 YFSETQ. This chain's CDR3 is CASSLISSYNEQFF. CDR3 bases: TGCGCCAGCAGCTTGATTAGCTCCTACAATGAGCAGTTCTTC. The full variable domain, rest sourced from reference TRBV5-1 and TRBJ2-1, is KAGVTQTPRYLIKTRGQQVTLSCSPISGHRSVSWYQQTPGQGLQFLFEYFSETQRNKGNFPGRFSGRQFSNSRSEMNVSTLELGDSALYLCASSLISSYNEQFFGPGTRLTVL.

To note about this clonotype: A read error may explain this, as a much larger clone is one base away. CDR3 residues: CASSLLRGNYERYF. The CDR3 DNA sequence: TGCGCCAGCAGCTTATTACGGGGAAACTACGAGCGGTACTTC. The chain combines TRBV5-1 with TRBJ2-7; TRBD2 might be the D (5 bases). Germline V gene data show CDR1 as SGHRS and CDR2 as YFSETQ. The length of the CDR3 is 14 residues.

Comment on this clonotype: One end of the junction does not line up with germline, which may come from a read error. The CDR3 reads CASSLEVGTAGELFF. The DNA for the CDR3 is TGTGCCAGCAGCCTAGAGGTGGGCACCGCCGGGGAGCTGTTTTTT. The chain links TRBV11-2 to TRBJ2-2; no reliable D call. The CDR3 loop spans 15 amino acids. Germline values: CDR1 SGHAT, CDR2 FQNNGV.

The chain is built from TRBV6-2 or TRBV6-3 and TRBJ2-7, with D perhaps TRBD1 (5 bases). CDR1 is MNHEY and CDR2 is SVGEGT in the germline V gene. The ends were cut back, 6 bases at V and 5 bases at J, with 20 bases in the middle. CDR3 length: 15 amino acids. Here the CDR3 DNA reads TGTGCCAGCAGCCAGGCAGGGTATGGTCTCAACGAGCAGTACTTC. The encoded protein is CASSQAGYGLNEQYF.

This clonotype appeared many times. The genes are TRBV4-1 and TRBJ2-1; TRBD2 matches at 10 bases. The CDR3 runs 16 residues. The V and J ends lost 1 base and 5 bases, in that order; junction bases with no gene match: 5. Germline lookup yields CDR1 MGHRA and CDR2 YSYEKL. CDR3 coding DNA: TGCGCCAGCAGCCAAGCCGCTAGCGGGGGAAACAATGAGCAGTTCTTC. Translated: CASSQAASGGNNEQFF.

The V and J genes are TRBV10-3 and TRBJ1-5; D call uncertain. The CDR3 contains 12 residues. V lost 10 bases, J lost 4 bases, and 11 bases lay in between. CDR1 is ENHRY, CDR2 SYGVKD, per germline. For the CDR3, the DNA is TGTGCCACCTCGACGATAAATCAGCCCCAGCATTTT. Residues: CATSTINQPQHF.